This T cell receptor beta chain was identified in a study of T cell repertoires in cytomegalovirus infection. CDR3 length: 13 amino acids. The germline V and J ends were trimmed by 1 base and 5 bases, with 9 bases remaining between them. The V gene's germline CDR1 is SEHNR and CDR2 FQNEAQ (reference sequence). From the reads, TCRdb called clonotypes with MiXCR, one entry per CDR3 protein. The sample carries about 130,000 distinct CDR3 sequences, almost 9% recorded once. V is TRBV7-9 and J is TRBJ2-7; D is unresolved. Sequencing input: PBMCs. This TCR was recovered from a human donor in good health (CMV status not recorded). Some clones in this sample may be carry-over from other donors' samples. Here the CDR3 reads CASSLDVVNEQYF. CDR3 nucleotide sequence: TGTGCCAGCAGCTTAGACGTGGTAAACGAGCAGTACTTC.